This is a list of T cell receptor beta chains from one sample in a study of blood T cells in healthy people across ages. TCRdb reanalysed the 5' RACE reads using MiXCR and keeps one entry per CDR3 protein. This table has 800,000 or so distinct CDR3 sequences, 20% to 25% appearing once. The same specimen was also included in a second study, on T cells of mothers and their children.

Input material: blood. Receptor source: a boy younger than 18 in good health. Both conserved end residues are part of each CDR3. D genes are given only for firm matches. Rows may omit the clone size; those that give it use once, few, many or a size class.

>TRBV5-1|TRBJ2-7|.|.
CASRRMAATYEQYF
TGCGCCAGCAGAAGAATGGCGGCGACCTACGAGCAGTACTTC
>TRBV24-1|TRBJ2-7|few|TRBD1
CATSDARQGPYEQYF
TGTGCCACCAGTGACGCGCGACAGGGTCCCTACGAGCAGTACTTC
>TRBV7-9|TRBJ1-5|few|TRBD1
CASSPGTALSQPQHF
TGTGCCAGCAGCCCCGGGACAGCCCTCAGTCAGCCCCAGCATTTT
>TRBV20-1|TRBJ2-1|.|.
CSAVDRVEQFF
TGCAGTGCTGTGGACCGCGTGGAGCAGTTCTTC
>TRBV27|TRBJ2-7|.|.
CASGRNPYEQYF
TGTGCCAGCGGGCGAAACCCCTACGAGCAGTACTTC
>TRBV7-9|TRBJ2-1|.|.
CASSQAALGYNEQFF
TGTGCCAGCAGCCAAGCGGCCCTAGGGTACAATGAGCAGTTCTTC
>TRBV7-9|TRBJ2-5|few|.
CASSLWRRWQETQYF
TGTGCCAGCAGCTTATGGCGACGTTGGCAAGAGACCCAGTACTTC
>TRBV29-1|TRBJ1-1|many|.
CSARAGLNTEAFF
TGCAGCGCCCGGGCAGGGCTGAACACTGAAGCTTTCTTT
>TRBV12-3/TRBV12-4|TRBJ1-5|few|.
CASSFRENQPQHF
TGTGCCAGCAGTTTCCGGGAAAATCAGCCCCAGCATTTT
>TRBV7-9|TRBJ2-1|once|TRBD2
CASSLVLAGASGEQFF
TGTGCCAGCAGCTTAGTCCTAGCGGGGGCCTCGGGTGAGCAGTTCTTC
>TRBV24-1|TRBJ2-1|.|.
CATSVGATPNEQFF
TGTGCCACCAGTGTTGGGGCCACGCCTAATGAGCAGTTCTTC
>TRBV6-5|TRBJ2-4|few|.
CASSYTTGMGENIQYF
TGTGCCAGCAGTTACACCACAGGGATGGGAGAAAACATTCAGTACTTC
>TRBV5-1|TRBJ1-2|few|TRBD1
CASSLVSGTANYGYTF
TGCGCCAGCAGCTTGGTTTCCGGGACAGCTAACTATGGCTACACCTTC
>TRBV30|TRBJ1-2|few|.
CAWATGYGYTF
TGTGCCTGGGCGACCGGTTATGGCTACACCTTC
>TRBV6-1|TRBJ1-6|few|TRBD1
CASSIVQGAFLHF
TGTGCCAGCAGTATTGTACAGGGGGCTTTCCTCCACTTT
>TRBV7-2|TRBJ1-4|.|.
CASSLAGPVSNEKLFF
TGTGCCAGCAGCTTAGCGGGGCCGGTTAGCAATGAAAAACTGTTTTTT
>TRBV5-6|TRBJ2-5|.|.
CASSSSGMRETQYF
TGTGCCAGCAGCTCTTCAGGGATGAGAGAGACCCAGTACTTC
>TRBV7-2|TRBJ2-2|once|TRBD2
CASSLASGRSSTGELFF
TGTGCCAGCAGCTTGGCTAGCGGGAGATCGAGCACCGGGGAGCTGTTTTTT
>TRBV7-2|TRBJ2-2|many|.
CASSLDSGRGTGELFF
TGTGCCAGCAGCTTAGATTCCGGGAGAGGCACCGGGGAGCTGTTTTTT
>TRBV5-1|TRBJ2-7|.|TRBD2
CASRSSGVSYEQYF
TGCGCCAGCAGGTCTAGCGGAGTCTCCTACGAGCAGTACTTC
>TRBV29-1|TRBJ1-4|.|.
CSVAVAYNEKLFF
TGCAGCGTTGCGGTGGCTTACAATGAAAAACTGTTTTTT
>TRBV29-1|TRBJ2-1|.|.
CSVVLVGEQFF
TGCAGCGTTGTTCTGGTGGGTGAGCAGTTCTTC
>TRBV7-8|TRBJ2-1|many|.
CASSPGHEQFF
TGTGCCAGCAGCCCAGGACATGAGCAGTTCTTC
>TRBV6-2/TRBV6-3|TRBJ2-4|few|TRBD1
CASSYPWDSQLQYF
TGTGCCAGCAGTTACCCCTGGGACAGCCAGCTTCAGTACTTC
>TRBV20-1|TRBJ2-5|.|.
CSAWRAARMLGETQYF
TGCAGTGCTTGGAGGGCGGCTAGAATGTTGGGGGAGACCCAGTACTTC
>TRBV7-2|TRBJ1-5|.|.
CASAPGAPIDNQPQHF
TGTGCCAGCGCCCCCGGGGCACCTATCGACAATCAGCCCCAGCATTTT
>TRBV6-6|TRBJ2-5|.|.
CASSAPQHQDTQYF
TGTGCCAGCAGTGCGCCACAGCACCAAGATACCCAGTACTTC
>TRBV12-3/TRBV12-4|TRBJ2-2|.|.
CASRQTRTGELFF
TGTGCCAGCAGACAAACTAGAACCGGGGAGCTGTTTTTT
>TRBV7-8|TRBJ2-1|few|.
CASSPRARPSSYNEQFF
TGTGCCAGCAGCCCGAGAGCCAGGCCGAGCTCCTACAATGAGCAGTTCTTC
>TRBV5-1|TRBJ1-1|.|TRBD1
CASSFEQGATEAFF
TGCGCCAGCAGCTTCGAACAGGGGGCCACTGAAGCTTTCTTT
>TRBV29-1|TRBJ1-5|.|.
CSVEAGKVGGYNQPQHF
TGCAGCGTTGAAGCAGGGAAGGTCGGCGGATACAATCAGCCCCAGCATTTT
>TRBV18|TRBJ2-3|.|.
CASSPSQATDTQYF
TGTGCCAGCTCACCATCGCAGGCCACAGATACGCAGTATTTT
>TRBV10-2|TRBJ2-1|.|.
CASSEHYNEQFF
TGCGCCAGCAGTGAACATTACAATGAGCAGTTCTTC
>TRBV9|TRBJ2-1|few|.
CASSVGLANNEQFF
TGTGCCAGCAGCGTAGGTCTAGCCAACAATGAGCAGTTCTTC
>TRBV7-8|TRBJ2-5|.|.
CASGRGSRGWQETQYF
TGTGCCAGCGGCCGGGGATCTAGGGGTTGGCAAGAGACCCAGTACTTC
>TRBV25-1|TRBJ2-3|.|.
CASSDPHRSGHPDTQYF
TGTGCCAGCAGTGATCCCCACCGGTCCGGGCACCCAGATACGCAGTATTTT
>TRBV4-1|TRBJ2-5|.|.
CASSQDLTRGETQYF
TGCGCCAGCAGCCAAGACCTAACTCGGGGAGAGACCCAGTACTTC
>TRBV24-1|TRBJ2-5|few|.
CATSDLSVETQYF
TGTGCCACCAGTGATTTAAGTGTGGAGACCCAGTACTTC